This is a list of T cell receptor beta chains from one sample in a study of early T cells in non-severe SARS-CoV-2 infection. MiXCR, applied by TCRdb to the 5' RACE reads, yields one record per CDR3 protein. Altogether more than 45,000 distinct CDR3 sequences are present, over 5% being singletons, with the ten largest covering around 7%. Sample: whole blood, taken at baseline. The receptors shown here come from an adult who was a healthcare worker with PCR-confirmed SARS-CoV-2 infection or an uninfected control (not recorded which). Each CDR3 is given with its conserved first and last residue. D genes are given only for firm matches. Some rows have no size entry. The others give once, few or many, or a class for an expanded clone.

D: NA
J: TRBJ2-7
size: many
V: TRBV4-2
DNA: TGTGCCAGCAGCCAAGCCCGGAGGGGCGAGCAGTACTTC
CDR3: CASSQARRGEQYF

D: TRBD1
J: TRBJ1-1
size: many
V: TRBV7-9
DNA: TGTGCCAGCACCGCAGACAGGGGGACTGAAGCTTTCTTT
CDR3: CASTADRGTEAFF

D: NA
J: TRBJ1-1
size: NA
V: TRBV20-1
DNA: TGCAGTGCCACTGCAAGGGGGATGAACACTGAAGCTTTCTTT
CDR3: CSATARGMNTEAFF

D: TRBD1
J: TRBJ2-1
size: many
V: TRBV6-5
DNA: TGTGCCAGCAGTTATGTACAGGGGAAGTATGAGCAGTTCTTC
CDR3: CASSYVQGKYEQFF

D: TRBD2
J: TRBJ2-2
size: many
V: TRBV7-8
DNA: TGTGCCAGCAGCTTAGCACTAGCGGCTGACACCGGGGAGCTGTTTTTT
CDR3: CASSLALAADTGELFF

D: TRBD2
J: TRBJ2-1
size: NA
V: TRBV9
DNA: TGTGCCAGCAGCCCACGACTAGCGGGAGGAACCTACAATGAGCAGTTCTTC
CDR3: CASSPRLAGGTYNEQFF

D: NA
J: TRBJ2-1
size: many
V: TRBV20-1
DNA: TGCAGTGCTCGACAATATTCATACAATGTTGAGCAGTTCTTC
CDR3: CSARQYSYNVEQFF

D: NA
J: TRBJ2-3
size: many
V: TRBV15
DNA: TGTGCCACCAGCAGAGCCGGAATTCCTACAGATACGCAGTATTTT
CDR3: CATSRAGIPTDTQYF

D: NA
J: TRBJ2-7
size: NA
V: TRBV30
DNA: TGTGCCTGGACCCAGGGGACTGTCTACGAGCAGTACTTC
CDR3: CAWTQGTVYEQYF

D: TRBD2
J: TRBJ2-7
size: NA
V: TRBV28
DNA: TGTGCCAGCAGTTTAAGTCTCGTGACTAGCGGGATCTTGTACTTC
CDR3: CASSLSLVTSGILYF

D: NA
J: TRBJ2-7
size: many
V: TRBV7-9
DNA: TGTGCCAGCAGCTTATGGGGGTACGAGCAGTACTTC
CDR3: CASSLWGYEQYF

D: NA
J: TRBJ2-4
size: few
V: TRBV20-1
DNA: TGCAGTGCTAGGTCAGGGGACCTAGCCAAAAACATTCAGTACTTC
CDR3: CSARSGDLAKNIQYF

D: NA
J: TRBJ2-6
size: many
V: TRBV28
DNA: TGTGCCAGCAGTTTAAGCCTGGGAACAACTGGGGCCAACGTCCTGACTTTC
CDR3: CASSLSLGTTGANVLTF

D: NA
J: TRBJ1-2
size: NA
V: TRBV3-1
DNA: TGTGCCAGCAGCCAAGGAGGTGGCTACACCTTC
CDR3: CASSQGGGYTF

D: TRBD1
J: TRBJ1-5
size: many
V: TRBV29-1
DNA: TGCAGCGCCGTGACAGGGAAGGGCAATCAGCCCCAGCATTTT
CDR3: CSAVTGKGNQPQHF

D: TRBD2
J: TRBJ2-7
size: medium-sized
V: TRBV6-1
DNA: TGTGCCAGCAGTGAAGGTCGAGCGGGAGGGCCCGGGCAGTACTTC
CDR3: CASSEGRAGGPGQYF

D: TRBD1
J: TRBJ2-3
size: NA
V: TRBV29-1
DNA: TGCAGCGCAGACAGGGGGCATGGCACAGATACGCAGTATTTT
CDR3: CSADRGHGTDTQYF

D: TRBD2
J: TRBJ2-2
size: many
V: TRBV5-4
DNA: TGTGCCAGCAGTTACGGAGTGCCTAGCGGGAGTCGGTACACCGGGGAGCTGTTTTTT
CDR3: CASSYGVPSGSRYTGELFF

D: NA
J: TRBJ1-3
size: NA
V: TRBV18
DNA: TGTGCCAGCTCACCAAAACAGTATAAACCTGGAAACACCATATATTTT
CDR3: CASSPKQYKPGNTIYF

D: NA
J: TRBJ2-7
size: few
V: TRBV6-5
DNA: TGTGCCAGCAGTCCCGCGGGATCCTACGAGCAGTACTTC
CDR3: CASSPAGSYEQYF

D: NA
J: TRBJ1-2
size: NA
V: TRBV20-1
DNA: TGCAGTGCTAGTGAACAAGGGGTCTATGGCTACACCTTC
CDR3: CSASEQGVYGYTF

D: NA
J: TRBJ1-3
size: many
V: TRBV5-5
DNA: TGTGCCAGCAGCTTCCGGGAACCTTACGGAAACACCATATATTTT
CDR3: CASSFREPYGNTIYF

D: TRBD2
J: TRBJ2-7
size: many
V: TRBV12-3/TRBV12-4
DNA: TGTGCCAGCAGCCTTAGCGGGGGAACCTACGAGCAGTACTTC
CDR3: CASSLSGGTYEQYF

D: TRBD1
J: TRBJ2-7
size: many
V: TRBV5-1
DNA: TGCGCCAGCAGGTCGACAGGGTCGAGCTCCTACGAGCAGTACTTC
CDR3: CASRSTGSSSYEQYF